The following is a T cell receptor beta chain sequence with its context. The antigen is undetermined. The data were obtained in a study of chemoradiotherapy in HPV16-positive cancers. TCRdb's table, derived via immunoSEQ multiplex PCR, lists solely in-frame clones and lacks some. Of roughly 9,000 clones listed, approximately 76% were seen once; the top ten hold around 8.4%. This CDR3 region has 11 residues. CDR1 is DFQATT and CDR2 is SNEGSKA in the germline V gene (reference sequence). The V and J ends lost 8 bases and 6 bases, in that order; junction bases with no gene match: 3. Points from the study as a whole: Candidate HPV-specific clones and E7-related TCR motifs grew in tumor during treatment.

The V and J genes are TRBV20-1 and TRBJ2-7; 11 bases are shared with TRBD1. This receptor was obtained from a human donor with HPV-associated anogenital cancer. The specimen was taken from a patient who underwent chemoradiotherapy. CDR3 nucleotides: TGCAGTACCGGGACAGGGGGCGAGCAGTACTTC. Protein sequence: CSTGTGGEQYF.